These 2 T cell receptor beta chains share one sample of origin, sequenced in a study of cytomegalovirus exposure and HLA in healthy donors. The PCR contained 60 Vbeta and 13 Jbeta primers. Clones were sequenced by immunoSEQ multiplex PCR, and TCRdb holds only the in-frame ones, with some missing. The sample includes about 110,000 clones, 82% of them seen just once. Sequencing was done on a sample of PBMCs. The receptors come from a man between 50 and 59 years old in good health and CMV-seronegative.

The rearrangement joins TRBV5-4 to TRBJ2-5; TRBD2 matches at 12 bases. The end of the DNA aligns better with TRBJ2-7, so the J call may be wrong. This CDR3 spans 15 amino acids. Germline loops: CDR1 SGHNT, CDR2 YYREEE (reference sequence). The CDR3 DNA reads TGTGCCAGCAGCTTAAGGACTAGCGGGGCCTACGAGCAGTACTTC. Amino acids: CASSLRTSGAYEQYF.

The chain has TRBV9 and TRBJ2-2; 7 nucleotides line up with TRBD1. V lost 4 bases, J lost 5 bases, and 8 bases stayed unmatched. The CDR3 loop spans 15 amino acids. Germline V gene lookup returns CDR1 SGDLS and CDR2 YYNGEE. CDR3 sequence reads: CASSKKTGSTGELFF. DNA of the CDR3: TGTGCCAGCAGCAAGAAGACAGGGTCTACCGGGGAGCTGTTTTTT. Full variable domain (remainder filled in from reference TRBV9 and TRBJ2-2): DSGVTQTPKHLITATGQRVTLRCSPRSGDLSVYWYQQSLDQGLQFLIQYYNGEERAKGNILERFSAQQFPDLHSELNLSSLELGDSALYFCASSKKTGSTGELFFGEGSRLTVL.